These 8 T cell receptor beta chains came from one sample sequenced in a study of blood T cell repertoires in COVID-19. Libraries were prepared by immunoSEQ multiplex PCR; TCRdb keeps only in-frame clonotypes and omits some of them. The sample lists more than 80,000 clones, approximately 84% occurring once. The sample taken for sequencing was peripheral blood. These receptors were taken from a woman aged 60-75 years with acute or convalescent COVID-19.

The rearrangement uses TRBV28 and TRBJ2-7; TRBD2 matches at 9 bases. V lost 5 bases to trimming and J lost 1 base; unmatched junction nucleotides: 6. The CDR3 loop spans 15 amino acids. The germline CDR1 and CDR2 sequences are MDHEN and SYDVKM. CDR3 coding DNA: TGTGCCAGCAGTCCGGCCCTAGCGGGGTCCTACGAGCAGTACTTC. This encodes CASSPALAGSYEQYF.

The chain's CDR3 is CASRTAGAYNEQFF. CDR3 DNA: TGTGCCAGCAGGACGGCCGGAGCCTACAATGAGCAGTTCTTC. J is TRBJ2-1 and V is TRBV6-5; no firm D call. In germline, CDR1 is MNHEY, CDR2 SVGAGI. CDR3 length: 14 residues. V lost 6 bases to trimming and J lost 2 bases, with 11 bases between them.

This clone has more than one count but fewer than ten. This specimen includes other DNA sequences encoding the same CDR3. The V call is TRBV29-1, the J call TRBJ1-5, with TRBD1 as a possible D gene (5 bases). Between the trimmed V and J ends, which lost 7 bases and 7 bases, there was a span of 17 bases. The germline gives CDR1 SQVTM, CDR2 ANQGSEA. There are 13 residues in the CDR3. The CDR3 DNA sequence: TGCAGCGCCATGACCGGGGGTGGGCAGCCCCAGCATTTT. Translating it yields CSAMTGGGQPQHF.

This chain links TRBV5-1 with TRBJ2-3; 8 nucleotides align to TRBD2. The CDR3 runs to 15 residues. The ends lost 1 base at V and 4 bases at J; junction bases unmatched: 5. Per germline, CDR1 SGHRS and CDR2 YFSETQ. The CDR3 DNA is TGCGCCAGCAGCTTGACGGGGGGGCGGGCAGATACGCAGTATTTT. Amino acid sequence: CASSLTGGRADTQYF.

The rearrangement joins TRBV27 to TRBJ2-1; TRBD1 matches 7 bases. The CDR3 spans 16 residues. V shed 4 bases, J shed 0 bases, and the junction held 6 bases outside the gene matches. Germline CDR1 is MNHEY and CDR2 is SMNVEV (reference sequence). The CDR3 DNA reads as TGTGCCAGCAGTTCGGACAGGAGAAGCTCCTACAATGAGCAGTTCTTC. Its translation: CASSSDRRSSYNEQFF.

This rearrangement joins TRBV10-3 to TRBJ1-1; D call uncertain. The CDR3 spans 15 residues. V was pared by 0 bases and J by 0 bases, with 8 bases between. The germline CDR1 and CDR2 sequences are ENHRY and SYGVKD. The CDR3 here is CAISESEYMNTEAFF. Written as DNA, the CDR3 is TGTGCCATCAGTGAGTCCGAGTATATGAACACTGAAGCTTTCTTT.

The chain is built from TRBV2 and TRBJ1-6; D might be TRBD1 (6 bases). The CDR3 totals 15 residues. The V gene's germline CDR1 is SNHLY and CDR2 FYNNEI. Trimming stripped 3 bases from V and 5 bases from J, with 11 bases between. The CDR3 bases are TGTGCCAGCAGTGACTCACAGGGCGATAATTCACCCCTCCACTTT. This translates into CASSDSQGDNSPLHF.

The chain has TRBV30 and TRBJ2-7; D unclear. Germline V gene data show CDR1 as GTSNPN and CDR2 as SVGIG (reference sequence). The CDR3 extends over 11 amino acids. With 2 bases removed from V and 3 bases from J, the gap between germline ends came to 5 bases. The CDR3 bases are TGTGCCTGGAGTTTCTACTACGAGCAGTACTTC. It is translated as CAWSFYYEQYF.